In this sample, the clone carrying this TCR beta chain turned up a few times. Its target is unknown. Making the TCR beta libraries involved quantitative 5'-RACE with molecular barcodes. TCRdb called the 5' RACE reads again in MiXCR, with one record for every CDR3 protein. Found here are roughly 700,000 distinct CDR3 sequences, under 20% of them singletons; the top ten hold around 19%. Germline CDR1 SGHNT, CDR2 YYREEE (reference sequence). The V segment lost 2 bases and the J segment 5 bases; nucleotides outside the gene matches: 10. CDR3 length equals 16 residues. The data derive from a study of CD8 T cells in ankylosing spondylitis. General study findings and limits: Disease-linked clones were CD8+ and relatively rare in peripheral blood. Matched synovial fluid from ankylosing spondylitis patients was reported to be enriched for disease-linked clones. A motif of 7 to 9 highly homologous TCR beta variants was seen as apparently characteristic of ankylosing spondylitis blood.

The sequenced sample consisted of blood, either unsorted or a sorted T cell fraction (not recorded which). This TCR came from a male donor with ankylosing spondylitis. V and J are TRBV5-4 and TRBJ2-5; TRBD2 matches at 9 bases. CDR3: CASSFAGGPSWETQYF. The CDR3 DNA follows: TGTGCCAGCAGCTTCGCGGGGGGGCCTTCTTGGGAGACCCAGTACTTC.